The 10 T cell receptor beta chains reported below all come from one sample, sequenced in a study of OX40 agonist ivuxolimab in advanced cancers. Some clones are missing from TCRdb's copy, which holds only in-frame ones; the method was immunoSEQ multiplex PCR. The top ten hold 1.5% to 2.5% of the sample, which has 100,000 or so clones, over 75% seen once. Here the sequenced sample was CD4+ or CD8+ T cells sorted from blood, taken in a trial of the OX40 agonist ivuxolimab. These receptors were collected from an adult with an advanced solid tumor such as melanoma, head and neck, liver or kidney cancer.

The chain uses TRBV18 and TRBJ1-2; no firm D call. V lost 2 bases and J 7 bases, leaving 11 bases between the germline ends. This CDR3 comprises 13 residues. The germline V gene has CDR1 KGHSH and CDR2 LQKENI. The CDR3 nucleotides are TGTGCCAGCTCACCAGAAACAGATTCTGGCTACACCTTC. Its translation is CASSPETDSGYTF. Together with reference TRBV18 and TRBJ1-2, the CDR3 gives the full variable domain: NAGVMQNPRHLVRRRGQEARLRCSPMKGHSHVYWYRQLPEEGLKFMVYLQKENIIDESGMPKERFSAEFPKEGPSILRIQQVVRGDSAAYFCASSPETDSGYTFGSGTRLTVV.

V gene TRBV21-1 combines with J gene TRBJ2-7; the table's TRBD1 call for D was not verified on the DNA. TRBV21-1 corresponds to a pseudogene. The CDR3 spans 14 residues. This chain's CDR3 is CASSRKERQYEQYF. The CDR3, as DNA: TGTGCCAGCAGCCGTAAGGAGCGACAGTACGAGCAGTACTTC.

This clone was picked up a small number of times. The rearrangement joins TRBV11-2 to TRBJ2-5; 8 nucleotides line up with TRBD2. CDR1 and CDR2 (germline): SGHAT, FQNNGV. CDR3 length: 15 amino acids. V was pared by 6 bases and J by 3 bases, with 9 bases of the junction left unmatched. CDR3 sequence reads: CASRDRGLAEETQYF. The CDR3 region has the DNA TGTGCCAGCAGGGACCGTGGACTAGCTGAAGAGACCCAGTACTTC.

V gene TRBV18 combines with J gene TRBJ2-7; D is tentatively TRBD1 or TRBD2 (6 bases each). The CDR3 loop spans 14 amino acids. Per the germline V gene, CDR1 is KGHSH and CDR2 is LQKENI. Trimming removed 2 bases from V and 7 bases from J, with 15 bases in between. CDR3: CASSPVIGGQEQYF. The CDR3 DNA reads as TGTGCCAGCTCACCAGTAATCGGGGGCCAAGAGCAGTACTTC. The full variable domain, in which reference TRBV18 and TRBJ2-7 provide the parts outside the CDR3, is NAGVMQNPRHLVRRRGQEARLRCSPMKGHSHVYWYRQLPEEGLKFMVYLQKENIIDESGMPKERFSAEFPKEGPSILRIQQVVRGDSAAYFCASSPVIGGQEQYFGPGTRLTVT.

This clone was counted a few times. The chain combines TRBV10-3 with TRBJ1-2; D remains ambiguous. Germline V gene lookup returns CDR1 ENHRY and CDR2 SYGVKD. Deletions cut 7 bases from V and 5 bases from J, with 11 bases between. The CDR3 covers 12 residues. The CDR3, as DNA: TGTGCCATCACCGAGACGGGGTATGGCTACACCTTC. It specifies CAITETGYGYTF.

The V gene is TRBV19, the J gene TRBJ2-2, with D possibly being TRBD1 or TRBD2 (5 bases each). V lost 6 bases and J lost 6, with 14 bases in between. The CDR3 runs to 14 residues. Germline V gene data show CDR1 as LNHDA and CDR2 as SQIVND (reference sequence). CDR3 DNA: TGTGCCAGTAGCCAGGGACGGTTCGCCGGGGAGCTGTTTTTT. It translates to CASSQGRFAGELFF.

The J gene is TRBJ1-3, the V gene TRBV4-1; D call uncertain. The CDR3 sequence is 14 residues long. V was clipped by 3 bases and J by 3 bases, with 9 bases between them. Germline V gene lookup returns CDR1 MGHRA and CDR2 YSYEKL. The CDR3 sequence is CASSQGPGGNTIYF. In nucleotides, the CDR3 is TGCGCCAGCAGCCAGGGTCCCGGTGGAAACACCATATATTTT.

The V and J genes are TRBV5-6 and TRBJ2-4, with 10 bases that match TRBD2. J was trimmed by 9 bases and V by 0 bases; bases with no gene match: 3. The V gene's germline CDR1 is SGHDT and CDR2 YYEEEE. The length of the CDR3 is 14 residues. The CDR3 DNA sequence: TGTGCCAGCAGCTTGGCTAGCGGGAGCGGCATTCAGTACTTC. Protein sequence: CASSLASGSGIQYF.

The chain recombines TRBV9 with TRBJ2-3; 12 positions agree with TRBD2. Per germline, CDR1 SGDLS and CDR2 YYNGEE. The trim removed 4 bases at V and 5 bases at J, leaving 11 bases unmatched. This CDR3 spans 17 amino acids. CDR3 nucleotide sequence: TGTGCCAGCAGCCTTACCTCTAGCGGGAGGGCGGGAGATACGCAGTATTTT. Translated: CASSLTSSGRAGDTQYF. Drawing the rest from reference TRBV9 and TRBJ2-3, the complete variable domain is DSGVTQTPKHLITATGQRVTLRCSPRSGDLSVYWYQQSLDQGLQFLIQYYNGEERAKGNILERFSAQQFPDLHSELNLSSLELGDSALYFCASSLTSSGRAGDTQYFGPGTRLTVL.

This chain joins TRBV10-3 and TRBJ2-2; D is ambiguous. The CDR3 totals 16 residues. V was cut by 2 bases and J by 1 base, with 11 bases left in between. Germline CDR1 and CDR2: ENHRY and SYGVKD. As DNA, the CDR3 is TGTGCCATCAGTGAGATCGGGTGGGAGAACACCGGGGAGCTGTTTTTT. Translation gives CAISEIGWENTGELFF.